The 13 T cell receptor beta chains in this list originate from one sample, sequenced in a study of prognosis after radiotherapy for stage I lung cancer listed by TCRdb under 2021. For sequencing, an Illumina HiSeq 3000 was employed. The TCR beta CDR3 region was amplified from genomic DNA by two rounds of multiplex PCR. The first PCR round used primers specific to each TRBV and TRBJ gene, with sequences filed in Chinese patent CN105087789A. TCRdb cleaned the public reads at Q25 with fastp, built clones with MiXCR and kept in-frame beta chains. Entries that share a CDR3 protein sequence are merged under the most common genes and DNA. For this sample the table gives roughly 17,000 distinct CDR3 sequences, of which about 44% were detected only once. Together, the top ten hold roughly two fifths of the sample. The specimen comprised PBMCs, sampled before or after stereotactic body radiation therapy (not recorded which). These receptors originate from a donor of 50 years or more with non-small cell lung cancer.

The chain combines TRBV27 with TRBJ1-4; D is uncertain. The germline CDR1 and CDR2 sequences are MNHEY and SMNVEV (reference sequence). This CDR3 is built from 13 residues. Between the trimmed V and J ends, which lost 6 bases and 8 bases, there was a span of 13 bases. In DNA, the CDR3 is TGTGCCAGCAGCCAAGCGTTGGGCGAAAAACTGTTTTTT. Translating gives CASSQALGEKLFF.

Concerning this clonotype itself: A far larger clone is off by one base, so a read error is likely. V is TRBV28 and J is TRBJ1-1, with a weak D call TRBD1 (5 bases). V dropped 6 bases and J dropped 1 base, with 6 bases sitting between them. Germline V gene data show CDR1 as MDHEN and CDR2 as SYDVKM. CDR3 length: 12 residues. The DNA of the CDR3 is TGTGCCAGCAGCGGGGCGAACACTGAAGCTTTCTTT. Its protein product is CASSGANTEAFF.

The chain uses TRBV5-1 and TRBJ1-2, with 8 bases identical to TRBD1. The junction had 5 bases not matched to a gene; V was cut back by 4 bases and J by 3 bases. This CDR3 is built from 14 residues. Germline V gene lookup returns CDR1 SGHRS and CDR2 YFSETQ. The CDR3 loop reads CASSPTGEYYGYTF. CDR3 in DNA: TGCGCCAGCAGCCCGACAGGGGAATACTATGGCTACACCTTC.

This chain uses TRBV27 with TRBJ2-7; 7 bases fit TRBD1. With 4 bases clipped from V and 0 bases from J, the junction kept 6 bases outside the gene matches. Germline lookup yields CDR1 MNHEY and CDR2 SMNVEV (reference sequence). CDR3 length: 15 residues. As DNA, the CDR3 is TGTGCCAGCAGTTACATCCGGGACAGCTCCTACGAGCAGTACTTC. Translating gives CASSYIRDSSYEQYF.

Many counts were recorded for this clonotype. The gene calls are TRBV11-2 and TRBJ1-4; the D is unclear. Looked up from germline, CDR1 is SGHAT and CDR2 is FQNNGV. Trimming left V 5 bases short and J 4 bases short, with 8 bases between. The CDR3 consists of 13 residues. CDR3 sequence: CASSIQYNEKLFF. CDR3 nucleotides: TGTGCCAGCAGCATTCAGTATAATGAAAAACTGTTTTTT. The variable domain in full, completed from reference TRBV11-2 and TRBJ1-4, reads EAGVAQSPRYKIIEKRQSVAFWCNPISGHATLYWYQQILGQGPKLLIQFQNNGVVDDSQLPKDRFSAERLKGVDSTLKIQPAKLEDSAVYLCASSIQYNEKLFFGSGTQLSVL.

The chain employs TRBV5-1 and TRBJ1-4; 7 bases map to TRBD1. This CDR3 comprises 14 residues. Trimming removed 4 bases from V and 4 bases from J; junction bases left unmatched: 4. The germline V gene encodes CDR1 SGHRS and CDR2 YFSETQ. The CDR3: CASSLGTVNEKLFF. The CDR3 DNA follows: TGCGCCAGCAGCCTGGGGACAGTTAATGAAAAACTGTTTTTT. The whole variable domain, filled in from reference TRBV5-1 and TRBJ1-4, reads KAGVTQTPRYLIKTRGQQVTLSCSPISGHRSVSWYQQTPGQGLQFLFEYFSETQRNKGNFPGRFSGRQFSNSRSEMNVSTLELGDSALYLCASSLGTVNEKLFFGSGTQLSVL.

To note about this clonotype: A much more abundant neighbour one base away suggests this may be a read error. The CDR3, as DNA: TGCAGCGTTGGATTTACGGAGACCCAGTACTTC. It is translated as CSVGFTETQYF. The genes are TRBV29-1 and TRBJ2-5, with D uncertain. Germline values: CDR1 SQVTM, CDR2 ANQGSEA. V was trimmed by 4 bases and J by 5 bases, leaving 8 bases between them. This CDR3 has 11 amino acids. Drawing the rest from reference TRBV29-1 and TRBJ2-5, the complete variable domain is SAVISQKPSRDICQRGTSLTIQCQVDSQVTMMFWYRQQPGQSLTLIATANQGSEATYESGFVIDKFPISRPNLTFSTLTVSNMSPEDSSIYLCSVGFTETQYFGPGTRLLVL.

Relative to its sample, this clonotype is medium-sized (0.01 to 0.1%). The gene calls are TRBV7-9 and TRBJ2-7, with D perhaps assigned TRBD1 or TRBD2 (5 bases each). This CDR3 contains 12 residues. CDR1 and CDR2 (germline): SEHNR, FQNEAQ (reference sequence). The V and J ends lost 4 bases and 12 bases respectively, with 16 bases between them. The CDR3 nucleotides read TGTGCCAGCAGCTCCGATTATGGGACCAGGTACTTC. Residues: CASSSDYGTRYF.

This clonotype was detected ten times or more. The rearrangement joins TRBV11-2 to TRBJ2-5; D not resolved. The CDR3 totals 13 residues. V gave up 3 bases and J gave up 6 bases, with 11 bases separating them. Looked up from germline, CDR1 is SGHAT and CDR2 is FQNNGV. CDR3 region: CASSFVGRQTQYF. The CDR3 bases are TGTGCCAGCAGCTTCGTGGGTCGACAGACCCAGTACTTC.

This chain uses TRBV27 with TRBJ1-6; 10 bases are shared with TRBD1. After removal of 4 bases from V and 5 bases from J, the junction contained 2 bases not matched to a gene. The CDR3 length is 15 residues. Germline assignment: CDR1 MNHEY and CDR2 SMNVEV (reference sequence). The CDR3 region has the DNA TGTGCCAGCAGTTACGGACAGGGGGATAATTCACCCCTCCACTTT. Translation gives CASSYGQGDNSPLHF.

The chain is built from TRBV6-2 or TRBV6-3 and TRBJ1-1; possibly TRBD1 for D (5 bases). Germline V gene lookup returns CDR1 MNHEY and CDR2 SVGEGT. The germline V and J ends were trimmed by 5 bases and 1 base, with 11 bases remaining between them. This CDR3 has 14 amino acids. CDR3 DNA: TGTGCCAGCAGTGAATATGGGGGGAACACTGAAGCTTTCTTT. This sequence encodes CASSEYGGNTEAFF.

In regard to this clonotype: A read error is the likely source, as a far larger clone sits one nucleotide away. The chain has TRBV28 and TRBJ2-1; a weak D match, TRBD2 (5 bases). The end of the DNA fits TRBJ2-7 better, so the J call may be wrong. CDR3 length: 13 amino acids. Germline-derived CDR1 and CDR2 are MDHEN and SYDVKM. As DNA, the CDR3 is TGTGCCAGCATGTTCGGGATTGGGTACGAGCAGTACTTC. It specifies CASMFGIGYEQYF.

This clonotype came up many times. This chain links TRBV7-9 with TRBJ2-1, with TRBD2 matching over 11 bases. The CDR3 loop spans 15 amino acids. V dropped 4 bases and J dropped 6; count of bases not matched to a gene: 5. Germline V gene data show CDR1 as SEHNR and CDR2 as FQNEAQ (reference sequence). The CDR3 DNA follows: TGTGCCAGCAGCTCCGGACTAGCGGGTAGCAATGAGCAGTTCTTC. As protein: CASSSGLAGSNEQFF.